This T cell receptor (beta chain) was retrieved from a study of T cells in Graves' hyperthyroidism and ophthalmopathy. V was clipped by 4 bases and J by 10 bases; unmatched bases: 4. There are 12 residues in the CDR3. Germline V gives CDR1 MNHNS, CDR2 SASEGT. The CDR3 regions of TCR beta were amplified from RNA transcripts. The primer set for the first-round RT-PCR of the TCR CDR3 was HTBI. TCRdb re-derived calls from the multiplex PCR reads in MiXCR, one entry per CDR3 protein. Found here are 500,000 to 600,000 distinct CDR3 sequences, 46% of them singletons; the top ten hold about two fifths. Exclusion criteria comprised uncontrolled infection, other autoimmune disease, pregnancy or lactation.

The rearrangement joins TRBV6-1 to TRBJ1-5, with 7 positions matching TRBD1. The sequence came from an adult woman with Graves' disease, either hyperthyroidism or ophthalmopathy (not recorded which). Sample: peripheral blood or thyroid tissue (not recorded which). The CDR3 is CASSARQGPQHF. The CDR3 DNA sequence: TGTGCCAGCAGTGCTAGACAGGGACCCCAGCATTTT.